This TCR beta chain appears in the sequencing data of a study of vaccination and CD4 T cells after COVID-19. Study overall: The convalescent group had six males, four females, seven Caucasians, two Asians, one multiracial.

Treatment given: approximately 9-day PBMC culture with coronavirus spike peptide pools or control peptides (ViraFEST assay). Cultures of PBMCs, 1.5 million to 2 million per well, were set up with 7.5 to 10 IU/ml IL-2 and about 10 ug/ml peptide pools. Cultured CD4+ T-cell DNA underwent Oncomine TCR Beta short-read sequencing. Using its own MiXCR run on the PCR reads, TCRdb lists one record per CDR3 protein. This table holds about 27,000 distinct CDR3 sequences, less than 80% found once. In regard to this clonotype: Its specificity is unknown.

Germline assignment: CDR1 DFQATT and CDR2 SNEGSKA (reference sequence). Deletions cut 1 base from V and 3 bases from J, with 10 bases between. The CDR3 has 14 residues. The sequence was obtained from a human donor who received a COVID-19 vaccine. V usage is TRBV20-1 and J usage is TRBJ2-1, with D perhaps TRBD1 (6 bases). The sample here was CD4+ T cells from blood, cultured in vitro, taken after SARS-CoV-2 vaccination. This CDR3 is CSARAMGHYNEQFF. CDR3 coding DNA: TGCAGTGCTAGAGCAATGGGACACTACAATGAGCAGTTCTTC.